A single sample gave rise to the 13 T cell receptor beta chains below, sequenced in a study of PD-1 and CTLA-4 blockade in melanoma. Repertoires were generated with immunoSEQ multiplex PCR, while TCRdb's copy carries only in-frame clones and drops some. The sample lists tens of thousands of clones, around 90% occurring once. The sequencing used CD8+ T cells from peripheral blood, collected from a patient given anti-PD-1 treatment. The source of these receptors is a human donor with melanoma.

This clone was detected only a few times. The chain is built from TRBV24-1 and TRBJ1-1; 8 positions agree with TRBD1. The germline CDR1 and CDR2 sequences are KGHDR and SFDVKD. The V gene end was trimmed by 7 bases and the J gene end by 3 bases; junction bases not matched to a gene: 3. This CDR3 has 13 amino acids. The CDR3 loop reads CATSPTGDTEAFF. The CDR3, as DNA: TGTGCCACCAGCCCGACAGGGGACACTGAAGCTTTCTTT.

The chain uses TRBV7-9 and TRBJ1-4, with D possibly matching TRBD1 (6 bases). CDR1 is SEHNR and CDR2 is FQNEAQ in the germline V gene (reference sequence). CDR3 length: 16 residues. With 4 bases removed from V and 0 bases from J, the gap between germline ends came to 12 bases. DNA for the CDR3: TGTGCCAGCAGCTCGAACAGGGACGCAACTAATGAAAAACTGTTTTTT. Protein product: CASSSNRDATNEKLFF.

The J gene is TRBJ1-3, the V gene TRBV15; tentative D call: TRBD1 (5 bases). CDR1 LNHNV and CDR2 YYDKDF come from the germline V gene (reference sequence). The CDR3 contains 15 residues. The V end lost 0 bases, the J end lost 0 bases, and 6 bases lay between the germline ends. The CDR3 is CATSRDRGSGNTIYF. CDR3 coding DNA: TGTGCCACCAGCAGAGATAGGGGCTCTGGAAACACCATATATTTT.

The chain is built from TRBV12-3 or TRBV12-4 and TRBJ2-7, with D perhaps TRBD1 (5 bases). V lost 2 bases, J lost 7 bases, and 6 bases lay in between. CDR3 size: 11 residues. DNA of the CDR3: TGTGCCAGCAGTTTATCAGGGGAGCAGTACTTC. This gives the protein CASSLSGEQYF.

Details on this clone: Sequence at one end of the junction differs from germline and may be a read error. The chain has TRBV2 and TRBJ2-7; D is possibly TRBD2 (6 bases). Germline V gene lookup returns CDR1 SNHLY and CDR2 FYNNEI. This CDR3 region has 14 residues. The chain's CDR3 is CASSEDGGGNEQYF. The CDR3 bases are TGTGCCAGCAGCGAAGATGGGGGAGGCAACGAGCAGTACTTC. The whole variable domain, remainder taken from reference TRBV2 and TRBJ2-7, is EPEVTQTPSHQVTQMGQEVILRCVPISNHLYFYWYRQILGQKVEFLVSFYNNEISEKSEIFDDQFSVERPDGSNFTLKIRSTKLEDSAMYFCASSEDGGGNEQYFGPGTRLTVT.

The chain joins TRBV7-9 to TRBJ2-1; TRBD1 or TRBD2 may be the D gene (6 bases each). Trimming took 2 bases from V and 6 from J, leaving 17 bases between them. The length of the CDR3 is 16 residues. In germline, CDR1 is SEHNR, CDR2 FQNEAQ (reference sequence). Here the CDR3 reads CASSLRGGLDPNEQFF. The CDR3 DNA is TGTGCCAGCAGCTTAAGAGGGGGACTGGACCCCAATGAGCAGTTCTTC.

The chain has TRBV7-8 and TRBJ1-1; 9 bases are a match to TRBD1. CDR1 and CDR2 (germline): SGHVS, FQNEAQ. V lost 1 base to trimming and J lost 3 bases; unmatched junction nucleotides: 3. The CDR3 runs 15 residues. The CDR3 here is CASSLEQGAYTEAFF. The CDR3 DNA is TGTGCCAGCAGCTTAGAACAGGGGGCATACACTGAAGCTTTCTTT.

The V gene is TRBV15, the J gene TRBJ1-1; D unresolved. CDR3 size: 15 residues. Germline V gene sequence: CDR1 LNHNV, CDR2 YYDKDF (reference sequence). Trimming removed 4 bases at V and 0 bases at J, with 12 bases between. The CDR3 spells CATSTLLKMNTEAFF. The CDR3, as DNA: TGTGCCACCAGCACCCTGCTAAAAATGAACACTGAAGCTTTCTTT. The full variable domain, in which reference TRBV15 and TRBJ1-1 provide the parts outside the CDR3, is DAMVIQNPRYQVTQFGKPVTLSCSQTLNHNVMYWYQQKSSQAPKLLFHYYDKDFNNEADTPDNFQSRRPNTSFCFLDIRSPGLGDTAMYLCATSTLLKMNTEAFFGQGTRLTVV.

J is TRBJ2-1 and V is TRBV5-4; TRBD2 matches 9 bases. With 0 bases clipped from V and 5 bases from J, the junction kept 3 bases outside the gene matches. The germline V gene has CDR1 SGHNT and CDR2 YYREEE (reference sequence). The CDR3 is 15 amino acids. CDR3 nucleotides: TGTGCCAGCAGCTTGGTAGCGGGGGCGCACAATGAGCAGTTCTTC. The encoded protein is CASSLVAGAHNEQFF.

The chain links TRBV6-1 to TRBJ2-7, with no clear D. V gave up 2 bases and J gave up 2 bases, with 13 bases separating them. The CDR3 contains 15 residues. CDR1 and CDR2 from the germline V gene are MNHNS and SASEGT. The CDR3 reads CASSEFLGSPYEQYF. The CDR3 DNA is TGTGCCAGCAGTGAATTTTTGGGCAGCCCCTACGAGCAGTACTTC.

The J gene is TRBJ2-7, the V gene TRBV4-1; 9 bases fit TRBD1. Trimming took 2 bases from V and 2 from J; bases not matched to a gene: 7. CDR3 length: 16 amino acids. Germline values: CDR1 MGHRA, CDR2 YSYEKL. The CDR3 bases are TGCGCCAGCAGCCAATCGGGGACAGGGAACACCTACGAGCAGTACTTC. It codes for CASSQSGTGNTYEQYF.

The chain links TRBV28 to TRBJ1-1; D unresolved. CDR1 is MDHEN, CDR2 SYDVKM, per germline. V lost 7 bases and J 1 base, leaving 16 bases between the germline ends. CDR3 length equals 15 residues. CDR3 DNA sequence: TGTGCCAGCACCTTTGCTGCAGAACCGAACACTGAAGCTTTCTTT. Protein sequence: CASTFAAEPNTEAFF.

This chain uses TRBV12-3 or TRBV12-4 with TRBJ2-7, with unresolved D. The CDR3 runs to 11 residues. Trimming took 8 bases from V and 4 from J, leaving 9 bases between them. The CDR3 bases are TGTGCCAGCGCCGTTTCGTACGAGCAGTACTTC. It yields the protein CASAVSYEQYF.